This is a list of T cell receptor beta chains from one sample in a study of CXCR3-negative and CXCR3-positive naive CD8 T cells. TCRdb reprocessed the 5' RACE reads, keeping one entry per CDR3 protein, no DNA. The repertoire table contains several thousand distinct CDR3 sequences. Sequences were obtained from naive CXCR3+ CD8+ T cells from blood. These receptors were collected from a human donor in good health. Some clones in this sample may be carry-over from other donors' samples. CDR3s include the opening cysteine and the closing phenylalanine or tryptophan. Clone size is not always given. Where it is, it says once, few, many or a class for expanded clones.

NA,TRBJ2-1,TRBV11-2,CASSLEFAGVYNEQFF
NA,TRBJ2-1,TRBV29-1,CTGASGRSLSYNEQFF
medium-sized,TRBJ1-2,TRBV25-1,CASSEDRVGYGYTF
medium-sized,TRBJ2-5,TRBV12-3/TRBV12-4,CASSYQTGGTETQYF
NA,TRBJ2-3,TRBV5-6,CASSGAGAYTDTQYF
NA,TRBJ1-5,TRBV3-1,CASSQDPNQPQHF
medium-sized,TRBJ2-7,TRBV2,CASREGGMEYF
NA,TRBJ1-2,TRBV29-1,CSVVARGRPYGYTF
medium-sized,TRBJ1-5,TRBV12-3/TRBV12-4,CASSPPGQGNQPQHF
medium-sized,TRBJ2-1,TRBV2,CASTRDTEQFF
NA,TRBJ2-3,TRBV12-5,CASGFSYALDMSPDTQYF
medium-sized,TRBJ2-5,TRBV11-2,CASSLVFSGRFQETQYF
NA,TRBJ2-2,TRBV29-1,CSGGTENTGELFF
NA,TRBJ2-5,TRBV6-5,CASSPGLALRETQYF
medium-sized,TRBJ1-1,TRBV14,CARQGRNTEAFF
NA,TRBJ1-1,TRBV3-1,CASSQEVGLTEAFF
medium-sized,TRBJ1-1,TRBV6-4,CASSDSRRMIEAFF
medium-sized,TRBJ2-7,TRBV10-3,CAISYGLAGGSYEQYF
large,TRBJ1-6,TRBV13,CASSLWGDGNSPLHF
NA,TRBJ2-1,TRBV7-2,CASSFNSGSLNEQFF
NA,TRBJ2-7,TRBV28,CASSPRRGASYEQYF
NA,TRBJ1-1,TRBV15,CATSREASEAFF
medium-sized,TRBJ2-5,TRBV29-1,CSVVDRAQETQYF
NA,TRBJ1-4,TRBV15,CATSSGRGPNEKLFF
NA,TRBJ1-6,TRBV7-6,CASSSGGQGSPLHF
medium-sized,TRBJ1-1,TRBV12-3/TRBV12-4,CASSPGVGGGEAFF
medium-sized,TRBJ1-5,TRBV12-3/TRBV12-4,CASLGSPSQPQHF
NA,TRBJ1-2,TRBV7-9,CASSLGIPHYGYTF
NA,TRBJ2-1,TRBV20-1,CSARGVLAGADNEQFF
medium-sized,TRBJ1-1,TRBV7-2,CASSRLDRPYWTEAFF
medium-sized,TRBJ1-6,TRBV7-2,CASSLEGKNSPLHF
NA,TRBJ1-6,TRBV4-1,CASSQEQGTHSPLHF
NA,TRBJ2-5,TRBV4-3,CASSQGIAGEETQYF
medium-sized,TRBJ1-1,TRBV7-9,CASTLERTEAFF
NA,TRBJ2-1,TRBV7-2,CASSPGSMRGGYNEQFF
NA,TRBJ2-1,TRBV5-1,CASSLSVGGLSNEQFF
NA,TRBJ2-2,TRBV5-5,CASSLGQGLATGELFF
medium-sized,TRBJ2-5,TRBV6-2/TRBV6-3,CASSSPGGLEETQYF
medium-sized,TRBJ2-7,TRBV20-1,CSVLPRTSGGERYEQYF
NA,TRBJ1-1,TRBV15,CATRPAGWNTEAFF
NA,TRBJ2-1,TRBV6-6,CASSDYPTRIAGAGNEQFF
NA,TRBJ2-5,TRBV7-2,CASAGPEETQYF
medium-sized,TRBJ2-2,TRBV29-1,CSVRSGQNTGELFF
NA,TRBJ1-5,TRBV5-6,CASSSQGANNQPQHF
NA,TRBJ2-1,TRBV7-9,CASSLDASNEQFF
medium-sized,TRBJ2-3,TRBV5-1,CASSSTGYGTDTQYF
NA,TRBJ2-7,TRBV5-6,CASSLGTPYEQYF
large,TRBJ1-5,TRBV13,CASSLGRVNQPQHF
NA,TRBJ2-2,TRBV29-1,CSVGLTETGELFF
NA,TRBJ1-2,TRBV7-2,CASSLALDIRSDGYTF
medium-sized,TRBJ2-7,TRBV29-1,CSVFGQGAYEQYF
NA,TRBJ2-7,TRBV2,CASRELAGGAYEQYF
NA,TRBJ1-6,TRBV6-5,CASSYSIGGDSPLHF
medium-sized,TRBJ2-2,TRBV4-3,CASSQDSGGPDTGELFF